This T cell receptor (beta chain) originates from a study of identical twins. Points from the study as a whole: Among monozygotic twins, out-of-frame TCR alpha sharing exceeded what models predicted. Partial confounding of zero-insertion analyses by invariant MAIT and iNKT cells was possible.

A template switching step contributed a universal primer site, while unique molecular identifiers were present in the cDNA. TCRdb reprocessed the 5' RACE reads with MiXCR, giving one entry per CDR3 protein. The table records approximately 590,000 distinct CDR3 sequences, more than 9% of them present only once. Germline CDR1 is KGHSH and CDR2 is LQKENI. V was shortened by 4 bases and J by 7 bases, with 12 bases between the two germline ends. This CDR3 spans 13 amino acids. This clonotype appeared many times. Its antigen remains unknown. A further study also used this sample, focusing on yellow fever vaccine responses in identical twins.

The chain combines TRBV18 with TRBJ2-3, with a tentative D call TRBD2 (5 bases). The origin of this receptor is a woman aged 18-35 years in good health. Sequencing was carried out using PBMCs. The CDR3 nucleotides are TGTGCCAGCTCACGATTAGCGATGTATACGCAGTATTTT. It translates to CASSRLAMYTQYF.